This T cell receptor beta chain was sequenced in a study of cytomegalovirus exposure and HLA in healthy donors. The PCR had 60 Vbeta and 13 Jbeta primers. The repertoire was sequenced with immunoSEQ multiplex PCR; TCRdb's copy has only in-frame clones and lacks some. The sample consists of approximately 150,000 clones, over 60% of them appearing once. This CDR3 spans 15 amino acids. This sequence joins TRBV21-1 and TRBJ1-5. TRBV21-1 is classified as a pseudogene. This clonotype was obtained from a male donor in good health and CMV-seronegative. The sequencing sample was made of PBMCs. The CDR3 sequence is CASSKAWRFDQPQHF. CDR3 DNA sequence: TGTGCCAGCAGCAAAGCGTGGAGGTTCGATCAGCCCCAGCATTTT.